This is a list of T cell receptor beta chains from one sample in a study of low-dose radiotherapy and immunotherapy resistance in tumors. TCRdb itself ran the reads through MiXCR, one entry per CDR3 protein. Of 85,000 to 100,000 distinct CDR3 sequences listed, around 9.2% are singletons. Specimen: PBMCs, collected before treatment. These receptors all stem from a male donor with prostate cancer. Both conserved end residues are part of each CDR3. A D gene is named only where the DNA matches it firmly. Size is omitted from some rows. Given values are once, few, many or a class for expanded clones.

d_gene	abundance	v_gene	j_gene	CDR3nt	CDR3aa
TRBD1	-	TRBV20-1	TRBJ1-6	TGCAGTGCTAGAGGGACAGGGGGTTCACCCCTCCACTTT	CSARGTGGSPLHF
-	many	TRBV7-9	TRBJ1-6	TGTGCCAGCAGCTCCCTTATAAGGAATTCACCCCTCCACTTT	CASSSLIRNSPLHF
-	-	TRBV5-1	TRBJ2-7	TGCGCCAGCAGTGGAGGGAACTCCTACGAGCAGTACTTC	CASSGGNSYEQYF
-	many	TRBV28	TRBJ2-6	TGTGCCAGCAGAAGTAGTGGGGCCAACGTCCTGACTTTC	CASRSSGANVLTF
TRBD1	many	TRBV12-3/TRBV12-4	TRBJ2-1	TGTGCCAGCAGCTTCGGGACAGGGGGCTACAATGAGCAGTTCTTC	CASSFGTGGYNEQFF
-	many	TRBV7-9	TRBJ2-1	TGTGCCAGCAGCACACATGACACCCCCCTGGGGAATGAGCAGTTCTTC	CASSTHDTPLGNEQFF
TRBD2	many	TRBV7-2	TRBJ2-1	TGTGCCAGCAGCTTAGGACTAGCGGGAGTAGGACCCTACAATGAGCAGTTCTTC	CASSLGLAGVGPYNEQFF
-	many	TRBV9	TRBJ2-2	TGTGCCAGCTCCCGTCAGGGGGCGGGAGGTGTCACCGGGGAGCTGTTTTTT	CASSRQGAGGVTGELFF
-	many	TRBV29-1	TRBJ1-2	TGCAGCGTTGAAGATAGGTCCCCCGCGGCGAACTATGGCTACACCTTC	CSVEDRSPAANYGYTF
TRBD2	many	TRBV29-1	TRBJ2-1	TGCAGCGTTGTACTAGCGGGATCCCATGAGCAGTTCTTC	CSVVLAGSHEQFF
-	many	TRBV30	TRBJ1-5	TGTGCCTGGAGTGGTGGAGCCATGGGTCAGCCCCAGCATTTT	CAWSGGAMGQPQHF
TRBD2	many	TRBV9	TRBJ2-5	TGTGCCAGCAGCGCTGAAGCGGGAGTCCTTGAGACCCAGTACTTC	CASSAEAGVLETQYF
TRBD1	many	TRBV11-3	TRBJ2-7	TGTGCCAGCAGCCTGGGACAGGGATGGGGCGAGCAGTACTTC	CASSLGQGWGEQYF
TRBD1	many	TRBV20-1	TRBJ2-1	TGCAGTGCTGGGACAGGGGGCTACAATGAGCAGTTCTTC	CSAGTGGYNEQFF
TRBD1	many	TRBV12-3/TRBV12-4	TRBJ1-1	TGTGCCAGCAGCAGGACAGGGCAGAACACTGAAGCTTTCTTT	CASSRTGQNTEAFF
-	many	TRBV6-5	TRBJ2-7	TGTGCCAGCAGTTACTCGAAGTTATACAGCAGCAACCACTCCTACGAGCAGTACTTC	CASSYSKLYSSNHSYEQYF
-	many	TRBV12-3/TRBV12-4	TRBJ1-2	TGTGCCAGCAGTTTCGCCGGATCAAGGCGCCGCGGCTACACCTTC	CASSFAGSRRRGYTF
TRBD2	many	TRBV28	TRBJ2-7	TGTGCCAGCGGCATAGCGGGGGTTCCCTACGAGCAGTACTTC	CASGIAGVPYEQYF
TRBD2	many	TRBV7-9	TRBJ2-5	TGTGCCAGCAGCTTAGTCAGCGGGAGTTATGAGACCCAGTACTTC	CASSLVSGSYETQYF
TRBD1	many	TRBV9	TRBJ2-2	TGTGCCAGCAGCGTAGCGACAGGGCGATGGTCCGGGGAGCTGTTTTTT	CASSVATGRWSGELFF
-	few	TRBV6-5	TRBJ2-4	TGTGCCAGCAGTCAGAGAGGGACGCTAAACATTCAGTACTTC	CASSQRGTLNIQYF
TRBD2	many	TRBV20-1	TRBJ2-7	TGCAGTGCTAGAGACCCTGGCGGGAGCTCCTACGAGCAGTACTTC	CSARDPGGSSYEQYF
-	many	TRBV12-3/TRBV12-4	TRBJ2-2	TGTGCCAGCAGGACGGACCCTACGAACACCGGGGAGCTGTTTTTT	CASRTDPTNTGELFF
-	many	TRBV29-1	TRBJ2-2	TGCAGCGTTGATTGGGGTAGGACGAACACCGGGGAGCTGTTTTTT	CSVDWGRTNTGELFF
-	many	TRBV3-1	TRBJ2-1	TGTGCCAGCAGCCAGGTTGTGAACCATGAGCAGTTCTTC	CASSQVVNHEQFF
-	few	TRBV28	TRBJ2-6	TGTGCCAGCAGCACCCCCGGTTTATGGGCCAACGTCCTGACTTTC	CASSTPGLWANVLTF
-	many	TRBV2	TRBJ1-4	TGTGCCAGCGGAAGACGAGAGTCGGAACTGTTTTTT	CASGRRESELFF
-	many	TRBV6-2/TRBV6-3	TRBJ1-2	TGTGCCAGCAGGGGATCCTATGGCTACACCTTC	CASRGSYGYTF